What follows describes a single TCR beta chain. The germline CDR1 and CDR2 sequences are MNHEY and SMNVEV (reference sequence). V was trimmed by 6 bases and J by 4 bases, leaving 24 bases between them. This CDR3 comprises 17 residues. A multiplex PCR was run with 60 Vbeta primers and 13 Jbeta primers. Generated by immunoSEQ multiplex PCR, the TCRdb table keeps only in-frame clones and is missing some. Of 180,000 or so clones listed, approximately 85% were seen once; the top ten hold about 9.3%. These data come from a study of cytomegalovirus exposure and HLA in healthy donors. The receptor's source is a man aged 18-30 years in good health and CMV-seropositive. Sample: PBMCs. The chain employs TRBV27 and TRBJ1-2; D remains ambiguous. The CDR3 loop reads CASRLLRAEEEGYGYTF. The DNA for the CDR3 is TGTGCCAGCAGATTGCTCCGGGCCGAGGAGGAAGGCTATGGCTACACCTTC.